The next 21 T cell receptor beta chains were all read from a single sample in a study of T-cell reconstitution after alpha-beta-depleted transplantation in children. Unique molecular identifiers were incorporated into the prepared TCRbeta library. Using its own MiXCR run on the PCR reads, TCRdb lists one record per CDR3 protein. This repertoire shows almost 250,000 distinct CDR3 sequences, roughly 25% found once; its top ten account for about 2.6%. The sample here was PBMCs, taken before TCRalphabeta/CD19-depleted stem cell transplant. These receptor sequences come from a girl aged 2 to 9 with Fanconi anemia, due to receive a stem cell transplant.

This clonotype was counted many times. This sequence joins TRBV10-3 and TRBJ2-7; D not certain. The V gene lost 5 bases and the J gene lost 0 bases, with 2 bases spanning the gap. From germline, CDR1 is ENHRY and CDR2 SYGVKD. The CDR3 sequence is 11 residues long. The DNA for the CDR3 is TGTGCCATCAGTCCCTCCTACGAGCAGTACTTC. Protein product: CAISPSYEQYF.

This clonotype was seen ten or more times. The rearrangement links TRBV6-6 to TRBJ2-2; 7 bases map to TRBD1. Per germline, CDR1 MNHNY and CDR2 SVGAGI (reference sequence). V dropped 1 base and J dropped 3; count of bases not matched to a gene: 26. This CDR3 has 23 amino acids. Written as DNA, the CDR3 is TGTGCCAGCAGTTACTACATACGTCCCGCGATCACGAAAACAGGGGCGGACACCGGGGAGCTGTTTTTT. Translated, it gives CASSYYIRPAITKTGADTGELFF.

V and J are TRBV6-6 and TRBJ2-3; a possible D gene is TRBD2 (6 bases). The CDR3 consists of 14 residues. Germline V CDR1 and CDR2: MNHNY, SVGAGI (reference sequence). Trimming removed 2 bases at V and 4 bases at J, with 10 bases between. The CDR3 is CASSYDSSADTQYF. The CDR3 DNA reads as TGTGCCAGCAGTTACGACTCTAGCGCAGATACGCAGTATTTT.

This clonotype was found many times. The chain recombines TRBV28 with TRBJ1-6; tentative D call: TRBD1 (5 bases). Germline CDR1 is MDHEN and CDR2 is SYDVKM. The CDR3 runs 14 residues. V was trimmed by 5 bases and J by 9 bases, leaving 14 bases between them. CDR3 DNA: TGTGCCAGCAGTCCCGGGACGGCGGTTTCACCCCTCCACTTT. Its translation: CASSPGTAVSPLHF.

This clonotype showed up just a few times. The chain carries TRBV7-9 and TRBJ2-2; D may be TRBD1 or TRBD2 (5 bases each). Germline CDR1 reads SEHNR; CDR2 reads FQNEAQ (reference sequence). CDR3 size: 16 residues. V was pared by 3 bases and J by 4 bases, with 15 bases between. CDR3 amino acids: CASSFKGTGRTGELFF. The CDR3 nucleotides read TGTGCCAGCAGCTTCAAGGGGACCGGACGCACCGGGGAGCTGTTTTTT.

This clonotype was seen more than once but under ten times. The V gene is TRBV9, the J gene TRBJ2-2; 14 bases line up with TRBD2. CDR3 length: 17 amino acids. Trimming at V came to 0 bases and at J to 7 bases, leaving 5 bases not matched to a gene. CDR1 is SGDLS, CDR2 YYNGEE, per germline. This chain's CDR3 is CASSVAGGTSGSGELFF. The CDR3 DNA reads as TGTGCCAGCAGCGTAGCCGGGGGGACTAGCGGGAGCGGGGAGCTGTTTTTT. The whole variable domain, remainder taken from reference TRBV9 and TRBJ2-2, is DSGVTQTPKHLITATGQRVTLRCSPRSGDLSVYWYQQSLDQGLQFLIQYYNGEERAKGNILERFSAQQFPDLHSELNLSSLELGDSALYFCASSVAGGTSGSGELFFGEGSRLTVL.

This clonotype was recorded at least ten times. The CDR3 region is CASSLALSSYNEQFF. CDR3 in DNA: TGCGCCAGCAGCTTGGCTCTTAGCTCCTACAATGAGCAGTTCTTC. V and J are TRBV5-1 and TRBJ2-1; D is ambiguous. CDR1 is SGHRS, CDR2 YFSETQ, per germline. V was trimmed by 0 bases and J by 0 bases, leaving 7 bases between them. The CDR3 spans 15 residues.

The chain has TRBV6-5 and TRBJ2-7; 8 bases agree with TRBD1. The CDR3 spans 13 residues. Unmatched junction bases numbered 5, after V lost 3 bases and J lost 7 bases. Looked up from germline, CDR1 is MNHEY and CDR2 is SVGAGI. The CDR3 loop reads CASSYNRGREQYF. CDR3 DNA: TGTGCCAGCAGTTATAACAGGGGGAGGGAGCAGTACTTC.

This clonotype was recorded only once. This rearrangement joins TRBV12-2 to TRBJ1-1. TRBV12-2 is a known pseudogene. The CDR3 is 18 residues long. The CDR3 DNA reads TGTGCAAGTTGGGGCTCCAGTACGGGATTTGCGTTTGACACTGAAGCTTTCTTT. Its protein product is CASWGSSTGFAFDTEAFF.

In this sample, this clonotype turned up a few times. The V and J genes are TRBV5-6 and TRBJ2-1, with no clear D. Germline CDR1 and CDR2: SGHDT and YYEEEE. V was shortened by 2 bases and J by 10 bases, with 13 bases between the two germline ends. The CDR3 runs to 13 residues. CDR3 nucleotide sequence: TGTGCCAGCAGCTTCGACCGCATAGACGAGCAGTTCTTC. It encodes CASSFDRIDEQFF.

The chain joins TRBV20-1 to TRBJ2-7, with TRBD1 matching 9 bases. CDR3 length: 16 residues. Losses at the gene ends were 3 bases for V and 5 bases for J; bases not matched to a gene: 14. Germline CDR1 DFQATT, CDR2 SNEGSKA (reference sequence). CDR3 nucleotides: TGCAGTGCTAGGACACATCTTGGGACAGGGACCGACGAGCAGTACTTC. Residues: CSARTHLGTGTDEQYF.

The chain employs TRBV29-1 and TRBJ2-3; 10 nucleotides line up with TRBD2. Per germline, CDR1 SQVTM and CDR2 ANQGSEA. With 6 bases clipped from V and 1 base from J, the junction kept 4 bases outside the gene matches. This CDR3 has 14 amino acids. The CDR3 is CSVLLAGGTDTQYF. CDR3 bases: TGCAGCGTCCTTCTAGCGGGGGGCACAGATACGCAGTATTTT.

The sample holds many counts of this clonotype. The rearrangement links TRBV24-1 to TRBJ2-1, with a possible D match to TRBD1 (6 bases). The ends were cut back, 4 bases at V and 4 bases at J, with 10 bases in the middle. This CDR3 spans 14 amino acids. Germline assignment: CDR1 KGHDR and CDR2 SFDVKD. As DNA, the CDR3 is TGTGCCACCAGTGACTGGGACACTTACAATGAGCAGTTCTTC. This translates into CATSDWDTYNEQFF.

This clonotype was counted many times. This rearrangement joins TRBV20-1 to TRBJ2-5; perhaps TRBD1 as D (5 bases). CDR3 length: 11 amino acids. The V gene's germline CDR1 is DFQATT and CDR2 SNEGSKA (reference sequence). Trimming removed 7 bases at V and 2 bases at J, with 8 bases between. The DNA for the CDR3 is TGCAGTGGAAGGGGACAAGAGACCCAGTACTTC. It yields the protein CSGRGQETQYF.

This clonotype was detected only a few times. The chain combines TRBV27 with TRBJ2-3; 9 nucleotides agree with TRBD2. This CDR3 is 15 amino acids long. From germline, CDR1 is MNHEY and CDR2 SMNVEV (reference sequence). The junction had 6 bases not matched to a gene; V was cut back by 2 bases and J by 6 bases. The CDR3 nucleotides read TGTGCCAGCAGTTTAAGGACTAGCGAAATGGATACGCAGTATTTT. Amino acids: CASSLRTSEMDTQYF.

This clonotype was observed at least ten times. V usage is TRBV12-3 or TRBV12-4 and J usage is TRBJ1-5, with D tentatively TRBD1 (6 bases). The CDR3 has 15 residues. V lost 3 bases to trimming and J lost 1 base, with 10 bases between them. For the CDR3, the DNA is TGTGCCAGCAGTTTGGTAGGGGGGAGCAATCAGCCCCAGCATTTT. Residues: CASSLVGGSNQPQHF.

This clonotype was counted ten times or more. The chain recombines TRBV12-3 or TRBV12-4 with TRBJ2-1, with D possibly matching TRBD2 (5 bases). The CDR3 loop spans 13 amino acids. Trimming removed 3 bases at V and 12 bases at J, with 15 bases between. DNA for the CDR3: TGTGCCAGCAGTTTCGGCCCGAGGACTCTGCAGTTCTTC. Translated, it gives CASSFGPRTLQFF.

The sample holds many counts of this clonotype. This sequence joins TRBV30 and TRBJ2-7; 13 positions agree with TRBD2. V dropped 5 bases and J dropped 4; count of bases not matched to a gene: 5. Germline values: CDR1 GTSNPN, CDR2 SVGIG (reference sequence). The CDR3 loop spans 14 amino acids. The CDR3 bases are TGTGCCTGGTCCAAGACTAGCGGGGGGTACGAGCAGTACTTC. Residues: CAWSKTSGGYEQYF.

In its sample, this clonotype was seen many times. The gene calls are TRBV4-2 and TRBJ2-4; D possibly matches TRBD1 or TRBD2 (5 bases each). This CDR3 has 15 residues. The V gene lost 4 bases and the J gene lost 0 bases, with 10 bases spanning the gap. Germline-derived CDR1 and CDR2 are LGHNA and YNFKEQ. In DNA, the CDR3 is TGTGCCAGCAGCCGAGCAGGGAGAGCCAAAAACATTCAGTACTTC. Translating gives CASSRAGRAKNIQYF.

This clonotype has ten or more counts. The chain couples TRBV27 to TRBJ2-7; TRBD2 matches 10 bases. The CDR3 is 16 residues long. The V gene's germline CDR1 is MNHEY and CDR2 SMNVEV (reference sequence). J gave up 1 base and V 5 bases, and 8 bases lay outside the gene matches. CDR3 nucleotide sequence: TGTGCCAGCAGTCCCATCGGACTAGCGGATTCCTACGAGCAGTACTTC. Translated, it gives CASSPIGLADSYEQYF.

This sequence joins TRBV6-1 and TRBJ2-3, with TRBD1 matching over 7 bases. The germline CDR1 and CDR2 sequences are MNHNS and SASEGT. There are 15 residues in the CDR3. V lost 5 bases and J lost 10; bases outside the gene matches: 15. In DNA form, the CDR3 reads TGTGCCAGCAGTCCACCCTCGACAGGGATCGGAGCGCAGTATTTT. Translated, it gives CASSPPSTGIGAQYF.